A selection of T cell receptor beta chains follows, all from one sample in a study of blood T cell repertoires in COVID-19. The table came from immunoSEQ multiplex PCR; TCRdb's copy has only in-frame clones and leaves some out. The sample has 310,000 or so clones, roughly 87% seen once. The sequencing sample was made of peripheral blood. Receptors were obtained from a man younger than 40 with COVID-19, enrolled during active disease. The CDR3 runs from the conserved cysteine through the conserved F or W. Fields, in order: D gene, clone size, J gene, V gene, CDR3 protein, CDR3 DNA. D genes are given only for firm matches. Clone size is not always given. Where it is, it says once, few, many or a class for expanded clones.

TRBD2 - TRBJ2-1 TRBV7-7 CASSTGTSRHNEQFF TGTGCCAGCAGCACCGGGACTAGCCGTCACAATGAGCAGTTCTTC
TRBD1 once TRBJ2-1 TRBV7-2 CASNTGQDYEQFF TGTGCCAGCAACACGGGACAGGATTATGAGCAGTTCTTC
TRBD1 - TRBJ1-4 TRBV30 CAWSLTGGEKLFF TGTGCCTGGAGCCTAACAGGGGGGGAAAAACTGTTTTTT
- - TRBJ1-1 TRBV11-2 CASSLEARMNTEAFF TGTGCCAGCAGCTTAGAGGCCAGAATGAACACTGAAGCTTTCTTT
- - TRBJ1-6 TRBV6-2/TRBV6-3 CASSSGNSPLHF TGTGCCAGCAGCAGCGGTAATTCACCCCTCCACTTT
TRBD1 - TRBJ1-1 TRBV19 CASSIRDRGRTEAFF TGTGCCAGTAGTATAAGGGACAGGGGCCGAACTGAAGCTTTCTTT
TRBD1 - TRBJ2-7 TRBV27 CASRYYTGGEQYF TGTGCCAGCAGGTACTATACAGGGGGCGAGCAGTACTTC
- - TRBJ2-2 TRBV19 CASSIILGPLFF TGTGCCAGTAGTATAATCCTAGGCCCCCTGTTTTTT
- few TRBJ1-2 TRBV5-6 CASSRGRGVGYTF TGTGCCAGCAGCCGGGGTCGGGGGGTAGGCTACACCTTC
- - TRBJ1-2 TRBV5-1 CASSLFAGSGGYTF TGCGCCAGCAGCCTTTTCGCAGGAAGTGGGGGCTACACCTTC
- - TRBJ1-1 TRBV4-1 CASSPQGSTEAFF TGCGCCAGCAGCCCGCAGGGGAGCACTGAAGCTTTCTTT
TRBD2 - TRBJ2-1 TRBV4-2 CASSQDRRSGLAGRNEQFF TGTGCCAGCAGCCAAGATCGAAGAAGTGGACTAGCGGGACGGAATGAGCAGTTCTTC
TRBD2 - TRBJ2-5 TRBV5-6 CASSLRAGVSQETQYF TGTGCCAGCAGCTTGAGGGCGGGAGTATCCCAAGAGACCCAGTACTTC
TRBD2 - TRBJ2-1 TRBV4-2 CASSQRLAGRDEQFF TGTGCCAGCAGCCAAAGACTAGCGGGGCGTGATGAGCAGTTCTTC
- once TRBJ2-6 TRBV7-3 CASSSNSAGANVLTF TGTGCCAGCAGCTCGAACAGTGCCGGGGCCAACGTCCTGACTTTC
TRBD1 - TRBJ1-2 TRBV18 CASSLDRGHGYTF TGTGCCAGCTCACTTGACAGGGGGCATGGCTACACCTTC
TRBD1 - TRBJ1-1 TRBV12-3/TRBV12-4 CASSSSTGREAFF TGTGCCAGCAGTTCCTCGACAGGGAGGGAAGCTTTCTTT
TRBD1 - TRBJ2-7 TRBV7-9 CASSPPRDRAPYEQYF TGTGCCAGCAGCCCCCCTCGGGACAGGGCCCCCTACGAGCAGTACTTC
TRBD2 - TRBJ2-5 TRBV9 CASSVAGSGGETQYF TGTGCCAGCAGCGTAGCCGGTAGCGGGGGAGAGACCCAGTACTTC
- - TRBJ2-5 TRBV4-1 CASSQDKQGFGETQYF TGCGCCAGCAGCCAAGATAAACAGGGCTTTGGGGAGACCCAGTACTTC
TRBD2 - TRBJ2-7 TRBV6-5 CASSYSSAGGYEQYF TGTGCCAGCAGTTACTCATCAGCGGGGGGCTACGAGCAGTACTTC
TRBD1 few TRBJ1-6 TRBV19 CASSISTGAANSPLHF TGTGCCAGTAGTATTTCGACAGGGGCCGCGAATTCACCCCTCCACTTT
- - TRBJ2-7 TRBV25-1 CASSELPLAEQYF TGTGCCAGCAGTGAATTGCCGCTAGCCGAGCAGTACTTC
- - TRBJ2-5 TRBV29-1 CSVDEGEETQYF TGCAGCGTTGATGAGGGGGAAGAGACCCAGTACTTC
- - TRBJ2-7 TRBV5-4 CASSLRQGISYEQYF TGTGCCAGCAGCTTGCGGCAGGGAATCTCCTACGAGCAGTACTTC
- once TRBJ2-1 TRBV15 CATSRDSSANNEQFF TGTGCCACCAGCAGAGATAGTTCTGCTAACAATGAGCAGTTCTTC
- - TRBJ2-7 TRBV6-1 CASSEGPGVSYEQYF TGTGCCAGCAGTGAGGGCCCGGGGGTCTCCTACGAGCAGTACTTC
- - TRBJ2-5 TRBV2 CASSESRRRGWETQYF TGTGCCAGCAGTGAATCCAGGAGGCGGGGCTGGGAGACCCAGTACTTC
TRBD2 - TRBJ2-3 TRBV24-1 CATSAPAGGVTDTQYF TGTGCCACCAGTGCACCCGCCGGGGGGGTCACAGATACGCAGTATTTT
- - TRBJ2-7 TRBV5-1 CASSLRVSGQASEQYF TGCGCCAGCAGCTTACGAGTGTCAGGGCAGGCATCCGAGCAGTACTTC
TRBD1 - TRBJ2-5 TRBV7-2 CASSAGQGDLLQETQYF TGTGCCAGCAGCGCGGGACAGGGGGATTTATTACAAGAGACCCAGTACTTC
TRBD1 - TRBJ1-4 TRBV11-3 CASSPGTGTNEKLFF TGTGCCAGCAGCCCCGGGACAGGAACTAATGAAAAACTGTTTTTT
- once TRBJ2-1 TRBV7-9 CASSLAVGDEQFF TGTGCCAGCAGCTTAGCGGTTGGAGATGAGCAGTTCTTC
- - TRBJ2-5 TRBV7-9 CASSNSAGEETQYF TGTGCCAGCAGCAACTCGGCCGGGGAGGAGACCCAGTACTTC
TRBD2 - TRBJ2-1 TRBV7-6 CASSLLGSGRVNEQFF TGTGCCAGCAGCTTATTAGGCAGCGGGAGAGTGAATGAGCAGTTCTTC
- - TRBJ2-4 TRBV7-2 CASIVTGLGKNIQYF TGTGCCAGCATTGTCACCGGGTTAGGCAAAAACATTCAGTACTTC
- - TRBJ1-1 TRBV1 CTSSRSRTGTNTEAFF TGCACCAGCAGCCGAAGTAGGACAGGGACGAACACTGAAGCTTTCTTT
- once TRBJ2-3 TRBV7-2 CASKDKGITDTQYF TGTGCCAGCAAGGACAAGGGGATCACAGATACGCAGTATTTT
TRBD1 - TRBJ2-3 TRBV7-8 CASSLRGTGIRLIIESTDTQYF TGTGCCAGCAGCTTACGAGGGACAGGGATTCGTCTAATAATCGAAAGCACAGATACGCAGTATTTT
- - TRBJ2-3 TRBV21-1 CASSKARESRPSTDTQYF TGTGCCAGCAGCAAAGCGCGGGAATCCAGACCTAGCACAGATACGCAGTATTTT
- - TRBJ1-1 TRBV29-1 CSVAGISTEAFF TGCAGCGTAGCAGGGATATCCACTGAAGCTTTCTTT
- - TRBJ2-7 TRBV28 CASSLYRGLAYEQYF TGTGCCAGCAGTTTATACCGGGGTCTGGCCTACGAGCAGTACTTC
TRBD1 few TRBJ2-1 TRBV4-2 CASSQSGDRGRIHEQFF TGTGCCAGCAGCCAAAGTGGAGACAGGGGGCGCATCCATGAGCAGTTCTTC
TRBD2 - TRBJ2-1 TRBV6-5 CASSPRGDGYNEQFF TGTGCCAGCAGTCCCCGGGGGGACGGTTACAATGAGCAGTTCTTC
TRBD2 - TRBJ2-2 TRBV4-2 CATGGQGNTGELFF TGTGCCACGGGGGGGCAGGGTAACACCGGGGAGCTGTTTTTT
TRBD2 - TRBJ2-7 TRBV4-3 CASSQSRGSGGAKLPYEQYF TGCGCCAGCAGCCAATCCAGGGGAAGCGGGGGGGCTAAATTGCCCTACGAGCAGTACTTC
TRBD1 once TRBJ1-2 TRBV7-2 CASSLGAGGGYTF TGTGCCAGCAGCTTAGGAGCAGGGGGTGGCTACACCTTC
TRBD1 once TRBJ2-7 TRBV6-5 CATQSRQGAYEQYF TGTGCCACGCAAAGCCGACAGGGGGCCTACGAGCAGTACTTC
- - TRBJ2-1 TRBV10-3 CAISDPSNEQFF TGTGCCATCAGTGATCCTTCCAATGAGCAGTTCTTC
TRBD1 - TRBJ2-2 TRBV6-2/TRBV6-3 CASSFIRGRDTGELFF TGTGCCAGCAGTTTTATCAGGGGGCGCGACACCGGGGAGCTGTTTTTT
TRBD2 - TRBJ2-1 TRBV6-4 CASTLGLAGGLVTYNEQFF TGTGCCAGCACCTTAGGACTAGCGGGGGGGCTTGTCACCTACAATGAGCAGTTCTTC
- - TRBJ1-6 TRBV7-2 CASSLLTVNNSPLHF TGTGCCAGCAGCTTACTGACAGTCAATAATTCACCCCTCCACTTT
TRBD2 few TRBJ2-7 TRBV18 CASSPPRGSRADEQYF TGTGCCAGCTCACCACCGCGCGGGAGTAGAGCAGACGAGCAGTACTTC
TRBD2 - TRBJ2-1 TRBV2 CASRPTSGSYNEQFF TGTGCCAGCAGACCGACTAGCGGGAGTTACAATGAGCAGTTCTTC
TRBD1 once TRBJ2-2 TRBV28 CASSRGPNTGELFF TGTGCCAGCAGCAGGGGGCCGAACACCGGGGAGCTGTTTTTT